A single sample gave rise to the 23 T cell receptor beta chains below, sequenced in a study of a mutant IDH1 vaccine in newly diagnosed glioma. Antigen specificity for these receptors is unknown. The time point was: week 47, end of study. Alongside topical imiquimod, each dose of vaccine comprised 300 ug of mutant IDH1 20-mer peptide. Using immunoSEQ multiplex PCR, the repertoire was profiled, and TCRdb retains in-frame clones only, with some absent. Counted here are fewer than 85,000 clones, 70% to 90% occurring once; the ten biggest clones make up approximately 5.4%. Sequenced material: PBMCs, taken from a glioma patient whose treatment included an IDH1 peptide vaccine. These TCRs come from a man aged 40-49 years with glioma.

The chain recombines TRBV7-8 with TRBJ1-1, with D unresolved. The CDR3 loop spans 15 amino acids. Trimming removed 2 bases from V and 1 base from J, with 11 bases in between. Germline CDR1 SGHVS, CDR2 FQNEAQ. CDR3 DNA sequence: TGTGCCAGCAGCTTAACAGACATACCGAACACTGAAGCTTTCTTT. Protein product: CASSLTDIPNTEAFF.

J is TRBJ2-1 and V is TRBV18, with TRBD1 matching over 10 bases. CDR1 is KGHSH and CDR2 is LQKENI in the germline V gene. The J segment lost 6 bases and the V segment lost 5 bases, leaving 13 bases of the junction unmatched. CDR3 length: 17 amino acids. The CDR3 DNA follows: TGTGCCAGCTCATCCACCGTAGGCGGGACAGGGGTCAATGAGCAGTTCTTC. This encodes CASSSTVGGTGVNEQFF.

This chain links TRBV11-2 with TRBJ1-4, with D perhaps TRBD1 (5 bases). V lost 6 bases to trimming and J lost 3 bases, with 14 bases between them. Germline-derived CDR1 and CDR2 are SGHAT and FQNNGV. The CDR3 runs 15 residues. The CDR3, as DNA: TGTGCCAGCAGTCCGGGTGACAGAGCTAATGAAAAACTGTTTTTT. Translated: CASSPGDRANEKLFF.

V is TRBV11-3 and J is TRBJ2-1; D may be TRBD2 (6 bases). Germline V gene data show CDR1 as SGHNT and CDR2 as YENEEA. The length of the CDR3 is 15 residues. Trimming left V 6 bases short and J 0 bases short, with 12 bases between. DNA for the CDR3: TGTGCCAGCAGTTATAGCGGTAGCTCCTACAATGAGCAGTTCTTC. Its translation: CASSYSGSSYNEQFF. Complete variable domain (other parts from reference TRBV11-3 and TRBJ2-1): EAGVVQSPRYKIIEKKQPVAFWCNPISGHNTLYWYLQNLGQGPELLIRYENEEAVDDSQLPKDRFSAERLKGVDSTLKIQPAELGDSAVYLCASSYSGSSYNEQFFGPGTRLTVL.

The rearrangement links TRBV19 to TRBJ1-1; 7 nucleotides match TRBD1. J gave up 1 base and V 2 bases, and 1 base lay outside the gene matches. The CDR3 totals 14 residues. Germline CDR1 is LNHDA and CDR2 is SQIVND (reference sequence). The CDR3 sequence: CASSIQGGNTEAFF. Written as DNA, the CDR3 is TGTGCCAGTAGTATACAGGGGGGGAACACTGAAGCTTTCTTT.

A few counts support this clone. The V and J genes are TRBV6-4 and TRBJ2-3; D is perhaps TRBD1 or TRBD2 (5 bases each). Germline values: CDR1 MRHNA, CDR2 SNTAGT. The CDR3 contains 15 residues. The V end was cut by 7 bases, the J end by 0 bases, with 14 bases between. The CDR3 spells CASKPGQGSTDTQYF. CDR3 sequence (DNA): TGTGCCAGCAAACCGGGGCAGGGAAGCACAGATACGCAGTATTTT.

This clone was counted a few times. The genes are TRBV30 and TRBJ1-5; D might be TRBD1 (5 bases). The germline V gene has CDR1 GTSNPN and CDR2 SVGIG (reference sequence). The V end was cut by 3 bases, the J end by 0 bases, with 15 bases between. The CDR3 runs to 16 residues. The CDR3 here is CAWRDGAGYSNQPQHF. The CDR3 DNA reads TGTGCCTGGAGGGACGGGGCCGGATATAGCAATCAGCCCCAGCATTTT.

This chain links TRBV7-9 with TRBJ2-7, with D maybe TRBD1 (6 bases). The CDR3 has 15 residues. Trimming stripped 1 base from V and 0 bases from J, with 10 bases between. The germline V gene encodes CDR1 SEHNR and CDR2 FQNEAQ (reference sequence). The CDR3 coding sequence is TGTGCCAGCAGCTTAGGTCAGGGGCTCTCCTACGAGCAGTACTTC. Translation gives CASSLGQGLSYEQYF.

The genes are TRBV5-4 and TRBJ1-1, with D maybe TRBD1 (5 bases). The germline V gene encodes CDR1 SGHNT and CDR2 YYREEE (reference sequence). The CDR3 has 13 amino acids. Trimming pared 3 bases from V and 10 bases from J, leaving 16 bases between. The chain's CDR3 is CASSSFWGDGAFF. The CDR3 DNA is TGTGCCAGCAGCTCCTTTTGGGGGGATGGAGCTTTCTTT.

The CDR3 DNA follows: TGCGCCAGCAGCCAAGAGGGTAGCGGGCTGTTTGAGGAGCAGTTCTTC. This encodes CASSQEGSGLFEEQFF. The gene calls are TRBV4-3 and TRBJ2-1, with 7 nucleotides matching TRBD2. Germline assignment: CDR1 LGHNA and CDR2 YSLEER. Unmatched junction bases numbered 12, after V lost 0 bases and J lost 10 bases. The CDR3 runs to 16 residues.

V and J are TRBV28 and TRBJ2-5; 10 bases are shared with TRBD2. Trimming took 8 bases from V and 3 from J; bases not matched to a gene: 6. Germline CDR1 MDHEN, CDR2 SYDVKM. CDR3 length: 14 residues. The CDR3 DNA is TGTGCCAGCGATCGGCTAGCGGGAGAAGAGACCCAGTACTTC. The encoded protein is CASDRLAGEETQYF.

DNA of the CDR3: TGTGCCAGCAGCCTACAGGGCTCCTACGAGCAGTACTTC. Translated, it gives CASSLQGSYEQYF. The chain combines TRBV9 with TRBJ2-7, with D perhaps TRBD1 (6 bases). Germline V CDR1 and CDR2: SGDLS, YYNGEE. The CDR3 loop spans 13 amino acids. V shed 4 bases and J shed 0 bases, with 8 bases lying between them.

This rearrangement joins TRBV14 to TRBJ1-5, with D unclear. CDR3 length equals 13 residues. Germline V gene lookup returns CDR1 SGHDN and CDR2 FVKESK. The V end was cut by 5 bases, the J end by 7 bases, with 12 bases between. CDR3 nucleotide sequence: TGTGCCAGCAGCTCAAAAGTAGGACAGCCCCAGCATTTT. Encoded protein: CASSSKVGQPQHF.

V is TRBV7-8 and J is TRBJ2-2, with D unresolved. The CDR3 is 15 residues long. V was pared by 2 bases and J by 1 base, with 8 bases between. Per the germline V gene, CDR1 is SGHVS and CDR2 is FQNEAQ. CDR3 amino acids: CASSLSQQNTGELFF. CDR3 nucleotide sequence: TGTGCCAGCAGCTTATCTCAACAGAACACCGGGGAGCTGTTTTTT.

This clone came up a few times. The chain joins TRBV6-1 to TRBJ2-7; 9 positions agree with TRBD1. The germline V gene encodes CDR1 MNHNS and CDR2 SASEGT. The CDR3 is made up of 13 amino acids. Trimming at V came to 6 bases and at J to 4 bases, leaving 4 bases not matched to a gene. Here the CDR3 reads CASRHGQGYEQYF. CDR3 DNA sequence: TGTGCCAGCAGACACGGACAGGGGTACGAGCAGTACTTC.

This clone was detected once. V gene TRBV9 combines with J gene TRBJ2-3, with no clear D. Between the trimmed V and J ends, which lost 0 bases and 1 base, there was a span of 6 bases. The CDR3 runs 14 residues. Germline assignment: CDR1 SGDLS and CDR2 YYNGEE. The CDR3 here is CASSVESGTDTQYF. The CDR3 DNA sequence: TGTGCCAGCAGCGTAGAGTCGGGCACAGATACGCAGTATTTT.

Remarks on this clone: At one boundary the junction diverges from the germline segment, which might be a read error. The J gene is TRBJ2-7, the V gene TRBV18; TRBD1 might be the D (6 bases). This CDR3 has 14 amino acids. Germline V gene sequence: CDR1 KGHSH, CDR2 LQKENI. DNA for the CDR3: TGTGCCAGTTCACCCCGCGGACAGACCTACGAGCAGTACTTC. It codes for CASSPRGQTYEQYF. Combining the CDR3 with reference TRBV18 and TRBJ2-7 gives the whole variable domain NAGVMQNPRHLVRRRGQEARLRCSPMKGHSHVYWYRQLPEEGLKFMVYLQKENIIDESGMPKERFSAEFPKEGPSILRIQQVVRGDSAAYFCASSPRGQTYEQYFGPGTRLTVT.

The chain carries TRBV19 and TRBJ2-1; 14 bases are a match to TRBD2. Trimming took 6 bases from V and 3 from J; bases not matched to a gene: 10. The CDR3 is 18 amino acids. Germline assignment: CDR1 LNHDA and CDR2 SQIVND (reference sequence). CDR3 sequence (DNA): TGTGCCAGTAGCTTGGGACTAGCGGGGGCGACGAACTACAATGAGCAGTTCTTC. Translation gives CASSLGLAGATNYNEQFF. The entire variable domain, with the rest obtained from reference TRBV19 and TRBJ2-1, is as follows: DGGITQSPKYLFRKEGQNVTLSCEQNLNHDAMYWYRQDPGQGLRLIYYSQIVNDFQKGDIAEGYSVSREKKESFPLTVTSAQKNPTAFYLCASSLGLAGATNYNEQFFGPGTRLTVL.

This clone was observed a handful of times. The V and J genes are TRBV5-1 and TRBJ1-1; D is possibly TRBD1 (6 bases). The CDR3 totals 16 residues. With 2 bases removed from V and 0 bases from J, the gap between germline ends came to 14 bases. The V gene's germline CDR1 is SGHRS and CDR2 YFSETQ. CDR3 in DNA: TGCGCCAGCAGCTTAACAGGGATGGGCATGAACACTGAAGCTTTCTTT. It codes for CASSLTGMGMNTEAFF.

The V gene is TRBV2, the J gene TRBJ2-7; D is unclear. Trimming shortened V by 0 bases and J by 3 bases, and 9 bases separated the two germline ends. The CDR3 length is 14 residues. CDR1 SNHLY and CDR2 FYNNEI come from the germline V gene. CDR3 sequence (DNA): TGTGCCAGCAGTGAAGCTCCACAGAACTACGAGCAGTACTTC. Protein sequence: CASSEAPQNYEQYF.

The genes are TRBV5-1 and TRBJ2-3; the match to TRBD2 covers 9 bases. Germline CDR1 and CDR2: SGHRS and YFSETQ. V was pared by 4 bases and J by 6 bases, with 12 bases of the junction left unmatched. The CDR3 loop spans 16 amino acids. CDR3 residues: CASSRSVAGVMDTQYF. DNA of the CDR3: TGCGCCAGCAGCCGATCGGTAGCGGGAGTAATGGATACGCAGTATTTT.

The V gene is TRBV7-2, the J gene TRBJ2-7; D gene uncertain. Trimming took off 3 bases at V and 2 bases at J, with 14 bases between the two ends. The germline V gene encodes CDR1 SGHTA and CDR2 FQGNSA. The CDR3 is made up of 15 amino acids. The CDR3 DNA sequence: TGTGCCAGCAGCTTGAGTCCTCGCGGACCCTACGAGCAGTACTTC. Translated: CASSLSPRGPYEQYF.

The V call is TRBV5-4, the J call TRBJ2-5, with D unclear. The V and J ends lost 4 bases and 0 bases respectively, with 10 bases between them. This CDR3 spans 14 amino acids. CDR1 is SGHNT and CDR2 is YYREEE in the germline V gene (reference sequence). This CDR3 reads CASSTGGNQETQYF. CDR3 sequence (DNA): TGTGCCAGCAGCACTGGCGGAAACCAAGAGACCCAGTACTTC.